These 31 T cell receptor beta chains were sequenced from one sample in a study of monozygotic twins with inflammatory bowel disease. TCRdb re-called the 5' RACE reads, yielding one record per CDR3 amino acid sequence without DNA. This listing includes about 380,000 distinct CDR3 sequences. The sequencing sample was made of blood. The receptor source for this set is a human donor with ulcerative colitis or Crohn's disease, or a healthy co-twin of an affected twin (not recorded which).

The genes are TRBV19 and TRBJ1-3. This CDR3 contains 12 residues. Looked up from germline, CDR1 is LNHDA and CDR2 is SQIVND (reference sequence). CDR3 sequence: CASSIRGNTIYF.

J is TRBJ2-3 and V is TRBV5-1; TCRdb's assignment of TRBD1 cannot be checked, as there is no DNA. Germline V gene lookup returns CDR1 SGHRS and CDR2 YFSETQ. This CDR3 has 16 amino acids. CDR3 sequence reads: CASSPYGGASTDTQYF.

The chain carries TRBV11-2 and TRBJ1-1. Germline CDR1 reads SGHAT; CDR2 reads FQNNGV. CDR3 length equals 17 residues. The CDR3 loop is CASSTHTMLSPNTEAFF.

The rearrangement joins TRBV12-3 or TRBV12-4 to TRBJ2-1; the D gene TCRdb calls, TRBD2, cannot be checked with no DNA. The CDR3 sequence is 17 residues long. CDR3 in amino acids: CASSDPSAPSSYNEQFF.

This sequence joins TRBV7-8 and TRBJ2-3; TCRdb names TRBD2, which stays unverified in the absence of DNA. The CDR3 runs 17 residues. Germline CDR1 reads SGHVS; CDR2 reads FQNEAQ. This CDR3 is CASSSGLAGGLTDTQYF.

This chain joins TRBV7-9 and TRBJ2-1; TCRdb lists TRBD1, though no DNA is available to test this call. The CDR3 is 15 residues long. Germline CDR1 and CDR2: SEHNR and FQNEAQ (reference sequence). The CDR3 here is CASSLTGALYNEQFF. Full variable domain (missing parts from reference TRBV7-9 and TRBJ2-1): DTGVSQNPRHKITKRGQNVTFRCDPISEHNRLYWYRQTLGQGPEFLTYFQNEAQLEKSRLLSDRFSAERPKGSFSTLEIQRTEQGDSAMYLCASSLTGALYNEQFFGPGTRLTVL.

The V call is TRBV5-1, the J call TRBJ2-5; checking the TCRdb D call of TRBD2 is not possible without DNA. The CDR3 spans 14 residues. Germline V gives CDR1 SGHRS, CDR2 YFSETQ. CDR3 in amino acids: CASSLVSGQETQYF.

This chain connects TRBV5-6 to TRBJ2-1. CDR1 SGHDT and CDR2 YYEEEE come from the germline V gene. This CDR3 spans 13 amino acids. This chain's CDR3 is CASTMNWGSEQFF.

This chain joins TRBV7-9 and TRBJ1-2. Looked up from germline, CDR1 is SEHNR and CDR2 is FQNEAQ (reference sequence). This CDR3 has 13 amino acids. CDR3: CASSLGEGYGYTF.

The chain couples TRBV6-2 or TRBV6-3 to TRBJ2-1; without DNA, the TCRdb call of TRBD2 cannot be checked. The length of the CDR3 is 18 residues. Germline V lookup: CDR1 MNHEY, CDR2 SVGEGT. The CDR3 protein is CASTIPLSSRGGNNEQFF.

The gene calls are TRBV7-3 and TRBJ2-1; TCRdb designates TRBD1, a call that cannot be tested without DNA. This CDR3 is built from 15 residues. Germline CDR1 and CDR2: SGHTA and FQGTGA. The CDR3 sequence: CASSGTGSSYNEQFF.

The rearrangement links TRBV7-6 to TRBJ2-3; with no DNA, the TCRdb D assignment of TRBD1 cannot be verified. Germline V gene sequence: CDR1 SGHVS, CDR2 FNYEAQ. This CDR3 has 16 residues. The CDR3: CASSLGRGIGTDTQYF. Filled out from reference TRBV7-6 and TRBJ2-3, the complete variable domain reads GAGVSQSPRYKVTKRGQDVALRCDPISGHVSLYWYRQALGQGPEFLTYFNYEAQQDKSGLPNDRFSAERPEGSISTLTIQRTEQRDSAMYRCASSLGRGIGTDTQYFGPGTRLTVL.

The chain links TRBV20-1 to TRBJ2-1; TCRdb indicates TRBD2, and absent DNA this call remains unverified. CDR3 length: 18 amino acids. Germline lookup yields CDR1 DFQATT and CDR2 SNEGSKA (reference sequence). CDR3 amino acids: CSAIGLAGAFSSYNEQFF.

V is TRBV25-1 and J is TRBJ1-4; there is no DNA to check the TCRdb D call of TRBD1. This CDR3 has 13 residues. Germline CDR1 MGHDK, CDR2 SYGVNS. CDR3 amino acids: CASSRGTPEKLCF.

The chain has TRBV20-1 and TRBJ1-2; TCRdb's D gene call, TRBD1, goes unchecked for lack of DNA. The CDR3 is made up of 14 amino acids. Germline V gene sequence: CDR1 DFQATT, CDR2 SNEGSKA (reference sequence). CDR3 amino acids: CSATGTGSSYGYTF.

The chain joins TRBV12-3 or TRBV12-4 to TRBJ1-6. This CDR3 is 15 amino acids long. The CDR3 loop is CASKIRGLGDSPLHF.

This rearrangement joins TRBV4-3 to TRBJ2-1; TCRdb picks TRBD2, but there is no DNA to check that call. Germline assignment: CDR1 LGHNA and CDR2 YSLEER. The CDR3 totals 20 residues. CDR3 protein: CASSQAGLAGGPSSYNEQFF.

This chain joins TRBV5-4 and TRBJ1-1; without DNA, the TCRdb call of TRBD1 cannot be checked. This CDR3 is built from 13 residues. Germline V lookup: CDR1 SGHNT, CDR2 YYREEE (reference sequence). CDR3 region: CASSLITGTEAFF.

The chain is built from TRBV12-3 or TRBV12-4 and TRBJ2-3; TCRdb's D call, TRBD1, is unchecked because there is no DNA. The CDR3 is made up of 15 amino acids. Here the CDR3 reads CASRRTFTRGINPYF.

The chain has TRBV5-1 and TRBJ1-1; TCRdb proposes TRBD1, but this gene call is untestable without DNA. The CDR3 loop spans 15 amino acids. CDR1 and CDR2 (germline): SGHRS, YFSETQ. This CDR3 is CASSLGPGGNTEAFF.

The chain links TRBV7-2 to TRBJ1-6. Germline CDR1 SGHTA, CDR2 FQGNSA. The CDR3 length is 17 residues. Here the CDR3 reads CASSLNLGAGRDSPLHF.

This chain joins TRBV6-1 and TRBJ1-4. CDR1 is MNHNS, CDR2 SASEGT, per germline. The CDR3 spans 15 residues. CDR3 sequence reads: CASTHGDGRREKLFF.

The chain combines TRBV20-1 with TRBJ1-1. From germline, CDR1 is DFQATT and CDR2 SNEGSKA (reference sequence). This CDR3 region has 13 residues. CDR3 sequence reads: CSASTGSSTEAFF.

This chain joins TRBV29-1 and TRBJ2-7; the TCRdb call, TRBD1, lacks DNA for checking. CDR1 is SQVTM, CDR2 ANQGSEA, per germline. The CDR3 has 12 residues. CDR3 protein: CSVPTGVDEQYF.

CDR3 protein: CSAVRLGGIQETQYF. The chain links TRBV20-1 to TRBJ2-5; TCRdb lists TRBD1, though no DNA is available to test this call. The germline gives CDR1 DFQATT, CDR2 SNEGSKA (reference sequence). CDR3 length: 15 residues.

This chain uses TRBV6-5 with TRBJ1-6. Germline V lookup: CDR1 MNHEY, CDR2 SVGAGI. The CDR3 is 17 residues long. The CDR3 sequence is CASSYSVGPHGNSPLHF.

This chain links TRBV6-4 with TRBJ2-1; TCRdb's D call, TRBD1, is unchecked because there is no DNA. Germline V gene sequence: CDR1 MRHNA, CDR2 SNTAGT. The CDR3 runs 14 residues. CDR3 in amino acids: CASSQSAGGNEQFF.

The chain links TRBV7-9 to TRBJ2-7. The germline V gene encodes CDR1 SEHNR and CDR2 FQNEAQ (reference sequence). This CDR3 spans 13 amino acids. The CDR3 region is CASSLVGTYEQYF.

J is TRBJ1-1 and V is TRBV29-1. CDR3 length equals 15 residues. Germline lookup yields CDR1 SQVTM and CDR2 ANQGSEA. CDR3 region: CSSYAGGGASTEAFF.

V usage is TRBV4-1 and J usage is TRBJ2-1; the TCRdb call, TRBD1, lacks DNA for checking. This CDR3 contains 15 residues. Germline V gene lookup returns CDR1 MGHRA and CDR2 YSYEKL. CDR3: CASSQSPGQEGEQFF.

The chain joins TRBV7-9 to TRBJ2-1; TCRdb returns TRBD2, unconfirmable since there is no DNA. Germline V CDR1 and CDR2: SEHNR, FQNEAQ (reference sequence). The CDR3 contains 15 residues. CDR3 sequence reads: CASSSGTVPYNEQFF.